The sample holds a few counts of the clone carrying this TCR beta chain. Its antigen is not known. The data were obtained in a study of cytomegalovirus exposure and HLA in healthy donors. The germline gives CDR1 KGHSH, CDR2 LQKENI. This CDR3 contains 16 residues. V lost 3 bases and J 3 bases, leaving 14 bases between the germline ends. General study points: The dataset shows that most TCR sequences were rare, while some public TCRs occurred in many donors.

The PCR was carried out with 60 Vbeta primers and 13 Jbeta primers. Sequencing used immunoSEQ multiplex PCR; TCRdb keeps in-frame clones, though not all of them. In the table there are 120,000 or so clones, 65% to 80% of which are singletons. The source of this sequence is a man younger than 45 in good health and CMV-seropositive. The source material was PBMCs. J is TRBJ1-4 and V is TRBV18; D is possibly TRBD1 (5 bases). This CDR3 is CASSPTDSMANEKLFF. DNA for the CDR3: TGTGCCAGCTCACCTACCGACAGCATGGCTAATGAAAAACTGTTTTTT.